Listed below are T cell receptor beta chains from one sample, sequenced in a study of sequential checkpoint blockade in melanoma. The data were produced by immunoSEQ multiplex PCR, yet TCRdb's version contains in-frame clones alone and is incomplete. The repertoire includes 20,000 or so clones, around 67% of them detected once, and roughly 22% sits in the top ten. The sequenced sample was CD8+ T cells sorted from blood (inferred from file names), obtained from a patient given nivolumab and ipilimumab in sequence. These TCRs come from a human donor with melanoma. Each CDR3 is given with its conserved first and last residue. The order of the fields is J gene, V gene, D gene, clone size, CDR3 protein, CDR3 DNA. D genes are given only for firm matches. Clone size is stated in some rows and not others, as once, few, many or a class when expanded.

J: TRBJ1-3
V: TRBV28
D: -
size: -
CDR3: CASSHPGGGSKNAGNTIYF
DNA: TGTGCCAGCAGCCATCCCGGCGGGGGGTCAAAGAACGCTGGAAACACCATATATTTT

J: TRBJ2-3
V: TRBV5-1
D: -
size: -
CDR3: CASSWPGLGTDTQYF
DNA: TGCGCCAGCAGCTGGCCGGGTCTCGGCACAGATACGCAGTATTTT

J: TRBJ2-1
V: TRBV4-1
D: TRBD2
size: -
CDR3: CASSHRTSGSFNEQFF
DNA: TGCGCCAGCAGCCACCGGACTAGCGGGAGTTTTAATGAGCAGTTCTTC

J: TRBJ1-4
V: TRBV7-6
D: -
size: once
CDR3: CASSLAWGNDEKLFF
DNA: TGTGCCAGCAGCTTAGCTTGGGGCAATGACGAAAAACTGTTTTTT

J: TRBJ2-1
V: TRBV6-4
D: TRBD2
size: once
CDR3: CASSTSGGEYNEQFF
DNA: TGTGCCAGCAGTACGTCCGGGGGGGAATACAATGAGCAGTTCTTC

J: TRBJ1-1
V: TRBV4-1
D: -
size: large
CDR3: CASSQDRGAEAFF
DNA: TGCGCCAGCAGCCAAGATCGGGGGGCCGAAGCTTTCTTT

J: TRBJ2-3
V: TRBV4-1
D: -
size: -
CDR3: CASSPGEQHTDTQYF
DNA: TGTGCCAGCAGCCCTGGGGAGCAGCACACAGATACGCAGTATTTT

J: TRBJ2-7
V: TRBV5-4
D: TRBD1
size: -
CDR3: CASSLGTGAYEQYF
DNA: TGTGCCAGCAGCCTCGGGACAGGAGCCTACGAGCAGTACTTC

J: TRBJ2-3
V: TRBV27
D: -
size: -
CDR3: CASGLHGSSTDTQYF
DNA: TGTGCCAGCGGATTACACGGGAGCAGCACAGATACGCAGTATTTT

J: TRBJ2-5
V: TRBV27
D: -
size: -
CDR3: CASSFLYRDETQYF
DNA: TGTGCCAGCAGTTTCTTATACAGGGATGAGACCCAGTACTTC

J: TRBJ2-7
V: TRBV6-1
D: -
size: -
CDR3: CASMRDSLAYEQYF
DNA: TGTGCCAGCATGCGGGACAGTTTAGCTTACGAGCAGTACTTC

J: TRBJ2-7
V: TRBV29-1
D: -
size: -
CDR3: CSVARGDRAYEQYF
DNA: TGCAGCGTTGCGCGGGGGGACAGGGCGTACGAGCAGTACTTC

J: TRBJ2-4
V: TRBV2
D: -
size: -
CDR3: CASSEEQLAKNIQYF
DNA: TGTGCCAGCAGTGAGGAGCAGTTAGCCAAAAACATTCAGTACTTC

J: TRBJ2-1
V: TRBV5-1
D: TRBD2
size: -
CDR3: CASSLDTGGPGNEQFF
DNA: TGCGCCAGCAGCTTGGATACGGGAGGGCCGGGCAATGAGCAGTTCTTC